The 5 T cell receptor beta chains below come from one sample, sequenced in a study of untreated major depressive disorder. The data were produced by immunoSEQ multiplex PCR, yet TCRdb's version contains in-frame clones alone and is incomplete. Altogether just over 20,000 clones are present, 70% to 90% being singletons, with the ten largest covering about 5%. Sequenced sample: CD4+ T cells from PBMCs. These receptors came from a woman in her 30s in good health.

This rearrangement joins TRBV30 to TRBJ2-5; 12 positions match TRBD2. V lost 0 bases and J lost 2; bases outside the gene matches: 7. Germline V lookup: CDR1 GTSNPN, CDR2 SVGIG (reference sequence). The CDR3 is 17 residues long. The chain's CDR3 is CAWSVVRTSGAQETQYF. The CDR3 region has the DNA TGTGCCTGGAGTGTAGTCCGGACTAGCGGGGCGCAAGAGACCCAGTACTTC.

This clone was observed a few times. The CDR3 DNA is TGTGCCAGCAGCCTCGCGGGGATGTTCTACGAGCAGTACTTC. It is translated as CASSLAGMFYEQYF. This chain links TRBV7-2 with TRBJ2-7; possibly TRBD2 for D (6 bases). CDR1 is SGHTA and CDR2 is FQGNSA in the germline V gene. The CDR3 has 14 amino acids. Between the trimmed V and J ends, which lost 5 bases and 3 bases, there was a span of 14 bases.

This clone was observed once. The J gene is TRBJ1-2, the V gene TRBV30; the match to TRBD1 covers 7 bases. CDR1 and CDR2 (germline): GTSNPN, SVGIG (reference sequence). Losses at the gene ends were 6 bases for V and 3 bases for J; bases not matched to a gene: 25. The CDR3 runs 19 residues. The CDR3 sequence: CACKPEGSGTADYYYGYTF. Here the CDR3 DNA reads TGTGCCTGCAAACCTGAGGGTTCTGGGACAGCCGATTACTACTATGGCTACACCTTC.

The rearrangement uses TRBV30 and TRBJ1-6; D is possibly TRBD1 (5 bases). Per the germline V gene, CDR1 is GTSNPN and CDR2 is SVGIG (reference sequence). CDR3 length: 12 amino acids. V was trimmed by 4 bases and J by 11 bases, leaving 12 bases between them. CDR3 coding DNA: TGTGCCTGGAACAAAGGGGTTCCACCCCTCCACTTT. Translated: CAWNKGVPPLHF.

The chain joins TRBV19 to TRBJ2-6; 9 nucleotides agree with TRBD1. J was trimmed by 2 bases and V by 7 bases; bases with no gene match: 9. CDR1 is LNHDA, CDR2 SQIVND, per germline (reference sequence). The CDR3 length is 17 residues. CDR3 amino acids: CASTPGQGFPGANVLTF. CDR3 coding DNA: TGTGCCAGTACCCCGGGACAGGGCTTTCCTGGGGCCAACGTCCTGACTTTC.